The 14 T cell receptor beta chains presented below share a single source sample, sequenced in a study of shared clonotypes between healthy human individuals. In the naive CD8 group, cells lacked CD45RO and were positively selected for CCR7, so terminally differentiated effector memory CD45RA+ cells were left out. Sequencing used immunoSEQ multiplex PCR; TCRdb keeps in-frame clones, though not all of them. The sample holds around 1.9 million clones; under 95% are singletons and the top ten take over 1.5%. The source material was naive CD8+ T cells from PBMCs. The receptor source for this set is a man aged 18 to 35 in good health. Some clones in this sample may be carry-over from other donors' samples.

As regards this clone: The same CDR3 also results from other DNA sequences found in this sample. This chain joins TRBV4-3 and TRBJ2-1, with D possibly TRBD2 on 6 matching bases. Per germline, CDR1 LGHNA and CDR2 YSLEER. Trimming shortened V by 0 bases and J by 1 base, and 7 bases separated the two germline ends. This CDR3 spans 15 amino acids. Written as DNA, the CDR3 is TGCGCCAGCAGCCAAGATCGGGGGTCCTACAATGAGCAGTTCTTC. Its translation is CASSQDRGSYNEQFF.

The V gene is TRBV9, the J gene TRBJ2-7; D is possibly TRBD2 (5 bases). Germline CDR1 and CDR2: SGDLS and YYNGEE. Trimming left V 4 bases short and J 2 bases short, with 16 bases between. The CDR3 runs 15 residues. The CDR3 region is CASSPRGQLPYEQYF. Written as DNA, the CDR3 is TGTGCCAGCAGCCCCAGAGGGCAGTTACCCTACGAGCAGTACTTC. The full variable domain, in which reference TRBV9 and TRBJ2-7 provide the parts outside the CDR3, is DSGVTQTPKHLITATGQRVTLRCSPRSGDLSVYWYQQSLDQGLQFLIQYYNGEERAKGNILERFSAQQFPDLHSELNLSSLELGDSALYFCASSPRGQLPYEQYFGPGTRLTVT.

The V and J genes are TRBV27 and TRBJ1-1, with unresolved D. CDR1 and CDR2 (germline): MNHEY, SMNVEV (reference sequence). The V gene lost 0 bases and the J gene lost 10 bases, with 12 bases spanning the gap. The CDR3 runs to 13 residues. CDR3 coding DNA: TGTGCCAGCAGTTTATCGGTCTCGCGCCCAGCTTTCTTT. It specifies CASSLSVSRPAFF.

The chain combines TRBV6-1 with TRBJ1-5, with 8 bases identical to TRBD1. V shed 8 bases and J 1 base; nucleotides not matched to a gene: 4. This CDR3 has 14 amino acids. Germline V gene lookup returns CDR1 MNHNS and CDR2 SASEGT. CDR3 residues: CASHWTGSNQPQHF. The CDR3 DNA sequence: TGTGCCAGCCACTGGACAGGGAGCAATCAGCCCCAGCATTTT.

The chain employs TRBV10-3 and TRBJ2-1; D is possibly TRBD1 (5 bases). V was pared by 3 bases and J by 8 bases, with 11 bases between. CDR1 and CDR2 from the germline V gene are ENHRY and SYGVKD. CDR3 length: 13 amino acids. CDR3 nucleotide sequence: TGTGCCATCAGTGATACAAGGGGATATGAGCAGTTCTTC. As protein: CAISDTRGYEQFF.

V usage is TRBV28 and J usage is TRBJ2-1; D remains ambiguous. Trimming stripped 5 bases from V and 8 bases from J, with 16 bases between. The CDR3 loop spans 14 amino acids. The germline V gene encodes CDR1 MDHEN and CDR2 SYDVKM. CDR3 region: CASSAGLAFHEQFF. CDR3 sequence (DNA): TGTGCCAGCAGTGCCGGCTTGGCCTTTCATGAGCAGTTCTTC.

CDR3 region: CASSLSASFYNEQFF. The CDR3 DNA reads as TGTGCCAGCAGTTTATCGGCTAGTTTCTACAATGAGCAGTTCTTC. V usage is TRBV27 and J usage is TRBJ2-1; D unresolved. The CDR3 is made up of 15 amino acids. Trimming took 0 bases from V and 3 from J, leaving 9 bases between them. The V gene's germline CDR1 is MNHEY and CDR2 SMNVEV (reference sequence).

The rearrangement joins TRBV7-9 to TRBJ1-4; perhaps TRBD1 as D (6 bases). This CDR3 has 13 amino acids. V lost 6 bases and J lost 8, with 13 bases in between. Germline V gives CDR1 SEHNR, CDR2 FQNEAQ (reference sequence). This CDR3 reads CASSGQRAEKLFF. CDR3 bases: TGTGCCAGCAGTGGACAGCGCGCCGAAAAACTGTTTTTT.

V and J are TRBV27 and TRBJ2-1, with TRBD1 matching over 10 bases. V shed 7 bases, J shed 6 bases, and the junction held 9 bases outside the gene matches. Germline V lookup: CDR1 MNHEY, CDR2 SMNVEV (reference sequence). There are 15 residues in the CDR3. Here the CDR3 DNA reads TGTGCCAGCACCATCGACAGGGGGCATGGCAATGAGCAGTTCTTC. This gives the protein CASTIDRGHGNEQFF.

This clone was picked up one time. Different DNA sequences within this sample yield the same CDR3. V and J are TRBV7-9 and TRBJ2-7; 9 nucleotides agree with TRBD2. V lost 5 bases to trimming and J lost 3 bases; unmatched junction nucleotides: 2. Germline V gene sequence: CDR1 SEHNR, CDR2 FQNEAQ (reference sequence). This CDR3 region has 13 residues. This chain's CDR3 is CASSPTSGYEQYF. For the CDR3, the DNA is TGTGCCAGCAGCCCGACTAGCGGCTACGAGCAGTACTTC.

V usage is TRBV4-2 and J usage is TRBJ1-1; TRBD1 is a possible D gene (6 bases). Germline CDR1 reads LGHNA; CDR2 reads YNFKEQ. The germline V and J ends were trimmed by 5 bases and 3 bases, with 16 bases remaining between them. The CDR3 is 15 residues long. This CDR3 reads CASSIYRERDTEAFF. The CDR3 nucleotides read TGTGCCAGCAGCATCTACAGGGAAAGGGACACTGAAGCTTTCTTT.

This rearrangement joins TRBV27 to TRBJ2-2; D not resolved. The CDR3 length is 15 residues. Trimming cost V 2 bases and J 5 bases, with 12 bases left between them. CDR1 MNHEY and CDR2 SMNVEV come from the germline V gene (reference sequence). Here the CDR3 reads CASSLGFLATGELFF. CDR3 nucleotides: TGTGCCAGCAGTTTAGGGTTCTTAGCAACCGGGGAGCTGTTTTTT.

The CDR3 loop reads CASSIWAGGVTGELFF. The CDR3 DNA sequence: TGTGCCAGTAGTATATGGGCAGGGGGCGTCACCGGGGAGCTGTTTTTT. This sequence joins TRBV19 and TRBJ2-2; 8 bases match TRBD1. Germline CDR1 is LNHDA and CDR2 is SQIVND (reference sequence). The CDR3 length is 16 residues. The J segment lost 4 bases and the V segment lost 2 bases, leaving 6 bases of the junction unmatched. The variable domain in full, with the rest retrieved from reference TRBV19 and TRBJ2-2, is DGGITQSPKYLFRKEGQNVTLSCEQNLNHDAMYWYRQDPGQGLRLIYYSQIVNDFQKGDIAEGYSVSREKKESFPLTVTSAQKNPTAFYLCASSIWAGGVTGELFFGEGSRLTVL.

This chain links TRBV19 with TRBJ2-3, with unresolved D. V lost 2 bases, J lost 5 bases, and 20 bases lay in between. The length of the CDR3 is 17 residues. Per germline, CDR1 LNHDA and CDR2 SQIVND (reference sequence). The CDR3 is CASSISRVSPALDTQYF. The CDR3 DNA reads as TGTGCCAGTAGTATAAGCCGGGTGTCGCCAGCGTTAGATACGCAGTATTTT.